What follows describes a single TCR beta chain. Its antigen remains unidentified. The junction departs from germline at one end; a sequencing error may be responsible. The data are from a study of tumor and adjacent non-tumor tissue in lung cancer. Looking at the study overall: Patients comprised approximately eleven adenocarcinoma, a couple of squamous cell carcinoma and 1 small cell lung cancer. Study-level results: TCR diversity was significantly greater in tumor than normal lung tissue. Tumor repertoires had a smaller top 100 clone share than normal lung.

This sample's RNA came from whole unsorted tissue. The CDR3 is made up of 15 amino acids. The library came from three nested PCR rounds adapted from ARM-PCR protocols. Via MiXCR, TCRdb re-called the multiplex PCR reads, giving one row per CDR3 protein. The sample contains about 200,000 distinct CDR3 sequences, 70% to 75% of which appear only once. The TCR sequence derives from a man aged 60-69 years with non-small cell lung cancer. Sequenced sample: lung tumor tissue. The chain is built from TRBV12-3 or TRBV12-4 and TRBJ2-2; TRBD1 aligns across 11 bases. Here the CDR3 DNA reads TGTGCCAGCAACGGACAGGGGGCTTACACCGGGAAGCTGTTTTTT. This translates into CASNGQGAYTGKLFF.